Listed below are T cell receptor beta chains from one sample, sequenced in a study of T cells expressing NK-cell markers. TCRdb re-analyzed the 5' RACE reads; it lists each CDR3 protein once, without DNA. There are 250,000 or so distinct CDR3 sequences in the sample, with around 3.9% held by the top ten. The source material was blood T cells: a sorted CD56 or NKG2C T cell subset, CD4+ or CD8+ T cells, or bulk PBMC T cells (not recorded which). The receptors stem from a woman between 18 and 75 years old in good health. The CDR3 runs from the conserved cysteine through the conserved F or W.

cdr3_length,j_call,v_call,cdr3_aa
15,TRBJ2-7,TRBV20-1,CSARRRDNPRYEQYF
14,TRBJ1-4,TRBV5-5,CASGDIATNEKLFF
15,TRBJ2-6,TRBV7-9,CASSLSRSGANVLTF
12,TRBJ1-5,TRBV24-1,CATSRDGQPQHF
12,TRBJ2-7,TRBV12-3/TRBV12-4,CASSFVSYEQYF
16,TRBJ2-5,TRBV20-1,CSAEAGQGGNQETQYF
14,TRBJ2-5,TRBV10-3,CAISGQTGGETQYF
16,TRBJ2-1,TRBV20-1,CSAREGGGISYNEQFF
14,TRBJ1-5,TRBV6-1,CASRAGGSNQPQHF
13,TRBJ2-7,TRBV28,CASNWADSYEQYF
13,TRBJ1-2,TRBV7-9,CASSLLANYGYTF
13,TRBJ1-6,TRBV10-3,CAISELGGSPLHF
15,TRBJ2-3,TRBV7-8,CASSWDRTHPDTQYF
13,TRBJ2-3,TRBV19,CASSMRQRDTQYF
13,TRBJ1-4,TRBV12-3/TRBV12-4,CASSWDRDEKLFF
15,TRBJ1-2,TRBV5-1,CASSLEVGTNYGYTF
13,TRBJ2-1,TRBV6-4,CASSPTPGLGQFF
14,TRBJ2-3,TRBV19,CASSIGGSPDTQYF
14,TRBJ1-1,TRBV18,CASSPLQGDTEAFF
12,TRBJ1-1,TRBV20-1,CSAFTGNTEAFF
14,TRBJ2-1,TRBV7-7,CASSLIAGDNEQFF
12,TRBJ2-1,TRBV20-1,CSADTGGNEQFF
15,TRBJ1-3,TRBV20-1,CSAPSTGGVGNTIYF
15,TRBJ2-3,TRBV12-3/TRBV12-4,CASSAGTGRTDTQYF
14,TRBJ1-6,TRBV12-3/TRBV12-4,CASSSGTPVGPLHF
16,TRBJ2-4,TRBV5-5,CASSQDTGTAKNIQYF
15,TRBJ2-1,TRBV29-1,CSVKGLAAEFHEQFF
12,TRBJ1-1,TRBV14,CASSLEDREAFF
14,TRBJ2-1,TRBV10-3,CAIAPGRDYNEQFF
16,TRBJ2-2,TRBV20-1,CSARVAQGASTGELFF
14,TRBJ1-1,TRBV15,CATSRGTAYTEAFF
14,TRBJ2-5,TRBV15,CATSRDGLRETQYF
15,TRBJ1-2,TRBV4-2,CASSQNPSGVYGYTF
16,TRBJ2-2,TRBV12-3/TRBV12-4,CASLRPGQPNTGELFF
17,TRBJ2-2,TRBV3-1,CASSLRTSGVNTGELFF
16,TRBJ2-7,TRBV20-1,CSANTWTHPSSYEQYF
12,TRBJ2-3,TRBV15,CATSRATSAQYF
18,TRBJ2-1,TRBV6-5,CASSYSLQASRMHNEQFF
14,TRBJ2-1,TRBV11-2,CASSPDRARGEQFF
11,TRBJ1-1,TRBV24-1,CATTPGAEAFF
15,TRBJ2-1,TRBV20-1,CSARGPGTPYNEQFF
17,TRBJ2-5,TRBV5-4,CASSPPVGGDPQETQYF
15,TRBJ2-1,TRBV5-1,CASSTLTSGNNEQFF
12,TRBJ2-5,TRBV20-1,CSAGTGKETQYF
14,TRBJ1-1,TRBV3-1,CASSPSNTNTEAFF
15,TRBJ2-3,TRBV20-1,CSARDPAAEGDTQYF
16,TRBJ2-5,TRBV19,CASSIRLAGGMETQYF
16,TRBJ1-5,TRBV5-5,CASSSDPRGPGQPQHF
15,TRBJ2-1,TRBV5-1,CASRTTSGKVSEQFF
13,TRBJ1-2,TRBV6-1,CASTTTGNYGYTF
13,TRBJ1-1,TRBV12-3/TRBV12-4,CASSGQGTAEAFF
16,TRBJ2-1,TRBV4-1,CASSQGRGRGYNEQFF
15,TRBJ2-1,TRBV2,CATQSRGAPSNEQFF
14,TRBJ2-3,TRBV5-1,CASTQGGRTDTQYF
15,TRBJ2-1,TRBV9,CASSARGFNYNEQFF
14,TRBJ2-4,TRBV6-1,CASSNRYDRGAQYF
15,TRBJ2-7,TRBV6-1,CASRGASGRAYEQYF